This section outlines one TCR beta chain sequence together with its context. There are a few counts of this clonotype. Its specific antigen is unknown. Base qualities are missing; no much larger clone stands one base away. This specimen comes from a study of CD8 T cells in Susac syndrome (dated by TCRdb to about 2019). A note on the overall study: Of the Susac syndrome patients who were sequenced, about 6 had clinically active disease and eight were in clinical remission. Susac syndrome patients were therapy-naive, on corticosteroids (some also receiving IVIg), or on IVIg alone at blood withdrawal. Repertoire sequencing was used to test whether CD8+ T cell activation and differentiation in Susac syndrome was antigen driven.

Results the study describes overall, beyond this receptor: The CD4+ T cell repertoire of patients with Susac syndrome showed no detectable clonal expansion. The TCR sequencing and HLA analysis was acknowledged to have included a relatively small number of individuals.

From the germline V gene, CDR1 is SGHRS and CDR2 is YFSETQ. The CDR3 goes from the cysteine to the phenylalanine over 14 residues. Here the CDR3 DNA is all that survives: 42 bases in frame from base 1. Trimming at the junction amounts to 1 base on V and 9 bases on J, and the germline ends lie 14 bases apart. Peripheral blood CD8+ and CD4+ T cells from healthy donors, Susac syndrome patients and multiple sclerosis patients were profiled using high-throughput TCR beta sequencing. The Susac syndrome patients fulfilled recently defined diagnostic criteria for either definite or probable disease. Bulk CD8+ and CD4+ T cells were purified by magnetic negative isolation, while CD8+ TEMRA cells were enriched using FACS. Blood was drawn into EDTA tubes, processed within 24 hours, and PBMCs were isolated by density gradient centrifugation. PBMCs intended for TCR sequencing were cryopreserved in liquid nitrogen and thawed later in a water bath at 37 degrees C. Purity of sorted or isolated CD4+, CD8+ and CD8+ TEMRA cells was at least 90%.

RNA was extracted using the RNeasy kit, and roughly 0.5 to 1 microgram was reverse transcribed with random hexamers. TCR beta CDR3 regions were amplified with the immunoSEQ multiplex PCR assay covering 54 Vbeta and 13 Jbeta segments. Bias from PCR amplification was corrected by using a synthetic template baseline for primer optimization and for computational correction. In the paper's pipeline: Reads were annotated to V, D and J genes per IMGT and analyzed with immunoSEQ Analyzer, keeping only productive sequences. Clonality was calculated as one minus the Shannon entropy normalized by log2 of the number of productive unique sequences. For each patient and control, public and private clones were evaluated within the 100 most prevalent clones. A clone was defined as Susac-specific if it was absent from the healthy and MS cohorts, from 1052 published viral clones and from other ImmuneACCESS disease sequences. Using fastp trimming at Q25 and MiXCR clonotype assembly, TCRdb reanalyzed the public sequencing data and kept in-frame beta chains. Rows merge per CDR3 protein into single entries with the most common DNA and genes. Here the V and J calls rest on TCRdb's processing, not on the authors' analysis. This sample holds some 150,000 distinct CDR3 sequences; approximately 96% were observed only once. Clones ranked in the top ten supply roughly 0.084% of the sample.

Sequenced input: CD4+ T cells from PBMCs. The TCR originated in a human donor with Susac syndrome. The sequence joins TRBV5-1 to TRBJ2-1, with the D gene not confidently named. The sequenced DNA: TGCGCCAGCAGCTTGCCAGGCAGTTTGAGTGAGCAGTTCTTC. This is translated as CASSLPGSLSEQFF.